This TCR beta chain appears in the sequencing data of a study of long-term antiretroviral therapy in people with HIV. From germline, CDR1 is MDHEN and CDR2 SYDVKM. This CDR3 contains 15 residues. V was clipped by 5 bases and J by 2 bases; unmatched bases: 6. It was version v3.0 of the immunoSEQ assay that was run at survey level. Clones were read by immunoSEQ multiplex PCR, and TCRdb kept only the in-frame ones, dropping some. The data hold under 20,000 clones, with about 94% observed a single time. The study drew at least one pre-ART and at least two post-ART PBMC samples from every donor. This receptor was obtained from a woman in her forties or fifties with HIV. This chain connects TRBV28 to TRBJ2-7; 10 bases are a match to TRBD1. Sequences were derived from unsorted PBMCs, sampled approximately 6.4 years after starting antiretroviral therapy. CDR3 loop: CASSRSGTGAYEQYF. CDR3 nucleotides: TGTGCCAGCAGTCGCTCCGGGACAGGGGCCTACGAGCAGTACTTC.